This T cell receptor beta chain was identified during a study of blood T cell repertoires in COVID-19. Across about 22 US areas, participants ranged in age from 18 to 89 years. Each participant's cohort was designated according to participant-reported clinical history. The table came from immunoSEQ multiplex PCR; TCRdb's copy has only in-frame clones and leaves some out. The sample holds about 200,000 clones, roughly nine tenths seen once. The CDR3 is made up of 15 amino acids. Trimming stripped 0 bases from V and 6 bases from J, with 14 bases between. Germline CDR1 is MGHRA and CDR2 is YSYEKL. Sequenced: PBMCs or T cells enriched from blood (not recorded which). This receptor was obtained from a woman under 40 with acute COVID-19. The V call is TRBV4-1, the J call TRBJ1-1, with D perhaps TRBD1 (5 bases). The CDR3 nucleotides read TGCGCCAGCAGCCAAGATGGGAGGGGTCAGGCTGAAGCTTTCTTT. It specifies CASSQDGRGQAEAFF.